This TCR beta chain was captured in a study of OX40 agonist ivuxolimab in advanced cancers. With regard to the full study: Ivuxolimab was an agonistic, fully human IgG2 monoclonal antibody directed against OX40 (CD134), a costimulatory receptor. A male proportion of 82.7% and a mean age of about 60 years, ranging from roughly 23 to 85, were recorded for the dose-escalation cohort. Peripheral TCRbeta sequencing aimed to test whether ivuxolimab altered TCR sequence diversity and caused clonal T-cell expansion. The paper describes the monotherapy dose-escalation part (N ≈ 52 patients) of the phase I trial of ivuxolimab. Patients were allowed to have had prior anti-PD-1, anti-PD-L1 or anti-CTLA-4 therapy, and around 40% of the dose-escalation patients had previously received checkpoint inhibitors. Among the 50 to 55 dose-escalation patients, approximately 20 had hepatocellular carcinoma, roughly 15 melanoma, 9 renal cell carcinoma and 9 head and neck cancer. Intravenous ivuxolimab was administered to patients every 2 weeks at six dose levels: 0.01, 0.1, 0.3, 1.5, 3 and 10 mg/kg. Three dose-escalation patients achieved partial responses, one with hepatocellular carcinoma and two with cutaneous melanoma.

What the work shows at the level of the full study, not this receptor alone: Low levels of normalized T-cell clonal expansion were also shown by some nonresponding patients. Clonal expansion of both CD4+ and CD8+ blood T cells was observed from baseline to week 6 at doses 0.1 to 3.0 mg/kg. Antigen specificity was not determined for the clonally expanded peripheral T cells. In the 0.1-3.0 mg/kg groups, partial responders were among the patients with the lowest normalized peripheral clonal expansion, particularly in CD8+ T cells. After ivuxolimab, CD8+ T cells had more expanded clones than CD4+ T cells on average.

The trial excluded patients who had a history of autoimmune disease or who were on systemic immunosuppression. Peripheral blood for TCR sequencing was collected from all dose cohorts at baseline, on cycle 4 day 1, and on cycle 7 day 1. Samples came from an open-label, multicenter, first-in-human phase I dose-escalation trial of ivuxolimab. Adults with locally advanced or metastatic melanoma, renal cell, hepatocellular, or head and neck squamous cell carcinoma were enrolled in the trial. Before TCR sequencing, CD4+ T cells and CD8+ T cells from peripheral blood were sorted into separate populations. In the case of this clone: Its antigen target is currently unknown. Base qualities are not at hand, and no much larger clone is one base apart.

For sequencing of the TCRbeta CDR3 region, genomic DNA was extracted from the sorted cells. The immunoSEQ Assay was used to sequence the TCRbeta CDR3 regions. Here the immuneACCESS table is served through TCRdb, limited to in-frame sequences with V and J called. Missing clones are a known gap in these copies; in checked studies unresolved V genes cover under half, and the rest lacks a known reason. Here the sample has 7,000 or so clones; around 75% occur a single time. The ten largest account for roughly 34% of the sample. CDR1 and CDR2 (LNHDA, SQIVND) derive from the germline V gene (reference sequence). Germline trimming: 1 base from V, 6 bases from J; junction bases outside gene matches: 7. Inclusive of the bounding cysteine and phenylalanine, the CDR3 is 16 residues long. Of the read, only the CDR3 DNA is kept; its 48 bases are in frame from base 1.

The specimen was CD4+ or CD8+ T cells sorted from blood, collected in a trial of the OX40 agonist ivuxolimab. The V and J segments used are TRBV19 and TRBJ2-1; a stretch of 9 junction bases matches TRBD2. This receptor was taken from an adult with an advanced solid tumor such as melanoma, head and neck, liver or kidney cancer. CDR3 sequence: CASSIGWLAGRNEQFF. The nucleotide sequence reads as follows: TGTGCCAGTAGTATAGGGTGGCTAGCGGGACGCAATGAGCAGTTCTTC.